This TCR beta chain emerged from a study of radiotherapy plus CTLA-4 blockade in lung cancer. Study details: There were objective responses in roughly a sixth of patients, and around 31% had disease control. Study-level findings and limits: Subsequent to radiotherapy plus ipilimumab, tumor-derived TCR clones underwent expansion in blood. According to reports, early shifts in blood T cell clones, alongside interferon-beta, forecast response most accurately.

V dropped 7 bases and J dropped 6; count of bases not matched to a gene: 10. Germline CDR1 reads MNHEY; CDR2 reads SMNVEV (reference sequence). The CDR3 has 14 amino acids. Treatment of patients with chemo-refractory metastatic non-small-cell lung cancer consisted of focal radiation plus CTLA-4 blockade with ipilimumab. The table came from immunoSEQ multiplex PCR; TCRdb's copy has only in-frame clones and leaves some out. The sample yields about 91,000 clones, 72% seen once. With regard to this clone: Its antigen is not known.

The material was peripheral blood, obtained from a patient treated with radiotherapy plus ipilimumab. This sequence originates from a human donor with non-small cell lung cancer that progressed on radiotherapy plus ipilimumab. The chain combines TRBV27 with TRBJ2-5; TRBD2 matches 8 bases. CDR3 sequence (DNA): TGTGCCAGCACCCCCATCGGGGGGGCAAAGACCCAGTACTTC. Translating gives CASTPIGGAKTQYF.